These 4 T cell receptor beta chains came from one sample sequenced in a study of T cell responses to AZD1222 COVID-19 vaccine. TCRdb's copy holds only in-frame clones and misses some; the assay was immunoSEQ multiplex PCR. The sample shows approximately 150,000 clones, roughly 90% of them seen only once. This sample comprised peripheral blood, obtained 28 days after the second AZD1222 dose. These receptors were obtained from an adult who received the AZD1222 COVID-19 vaccine.

CDR3 sequence reads: CASSFSGGRGNEQFF. The CDR3 DNA sequence: TGTGCCAGCAGTTTCTCCGGGGGGAGGGGGAATGAGCAGTTCTTC. The chain uses TRBV28 and TRBJ2-1; maybe TRBD2 (7 bases). The V end was cut by 3 bases, the J end by 7 bases, with 16 bases between. This CDR3 is built from 15 residues. Looked up from germline, CDR1 is MDHEN and CDR2 is SYDVKM.

The rearrangement uses TRBV9 and TRBJ1-1; D is unclear. The CDR3 extends over 15 amino acids. The V end was cut by 0 bases, the J end by 0 bases, with 9 bases between. Germline V gene sequence: CDR1 SGDLS, CDR2 YYNGEE. CDR3 sequence: CASSVVWGLNTEAFF. In nucleotides, the CDR3 is TGTGCCAGCAGCGTAGTGTGGGGTCTGAACACTGAAGCTTTCTTT.

CDR3 sequence reads: CATKRAGNSPLHF. CDR3 sequence (DNA): TGTGCCACCAAGCGGGCAGGGAATTCACCCCTCCACTTT. The gene calls are TRBV2 and TRBJ1-6; weak D call: TRBD1 (5 bases). V lost 10 bases and J lost 7, with 14 bases in between. The CDR3 totals 13 residues. The germline CDR1 and CDR2 sequences are SNHLY and FYNNEI. The full variable domain, with the rest looked up from reference TRBV2 and TRBJ1-6, is EPEVTQTPSHQVTQMGQEVILRCVPISNHLYFYWYRQILGQKVEFLVSFYNNEISEKSEIFDDQFSVERPDGSNFTLKIRSTKLEDSAMYFCATKRAGNSPLHFGNGTRLTVT.

This rearrangement joins TRBV20-1 to TRBJ1-2, with D unresolved. V was shortened by 3 bases and J by 0 bases, with 8 bases between the two germline ends. This CDR3 is built from 13 residues. Germline loops: CDR1 DFQATT, CDR2 SNEGSKA (reference sequence). The CDR3, as DNA: TGCAGTGCTAGTCTCCGGGCTAACTATGGCTACACCTTC. This encodes CSASLRANYGYTF.